This TCR beta chain came from a study of T-cell reconstitution after alpha-beta-depleted transplantation in children. The V and J ends lost 2 bases and 5 bases respectively, with 10 bases between them. This CDR3 is 14 amino acids long. CDR1 ENHRY and CDR2 SYGVKD come from the germline V gene. Molecular barcoding with unique molecular identifiers was used for the TCRbeta library. From the PCR reads, TCRdb called clonotypes with MiXCR, one entry per CDR3 protein. The sample includes roughly 590,000 distinct CDR3 sequences, 16% of them seen just once. The receptor's source is a human donor who donated a stem cell graft to a child with acute myeloid leukemia. Sequencing was performed on PBMCs from the stem cell graft donor, taken from the stem cell graft. V is TRBV10-3 and J is TRBJ2-1; tentatively, D is TRBD1 (5 bases). The DNA for the CDR3 is TGTGCCATCAGTGAGCCCAGGGTAGACAATGAGCAGTTCTTC. It codes for CAISEPRVDNEQFF.